This entry lists 16 T cell receptor beta chains sequenced from one sample in a study of cytotoxic CD8 clonotypes in ibrutinib-treated CLL. The method was immunoSEQ multiplex PCR; TCRdb's version includes in-frame clones alone and lacks a portion of them. The sample contains tens of thousands of clones, under 75% of which appear only once. Sequenced material: PBMCs, taken after 12 months of ibrutinib treatment. The receptors stem from a human donor with chronic lymphocytic leukemia.

The V and J genes are TRBV4-1 and TRBJ1-5, with 8 bases that match TRBD1. The germline CDR1 and CDR2 sequences are MGHRA and YSYEKL. The CDR3 sequence is 18 residues long. Losses at the gene ends were 2 bases for V and 2 bases for J; bases not matched to a gene: 11. The CDR3 sequence is CASSQHRGVGNGNQPQHF. The CDR3 DNA is TGCGCCAGCAGCCAACACAGGGGGGTCGGGAATGGCAATCAGCCCCAGCATTTT.

The chain has TRBV7-9 and TRBJ2-4; 8 nucleotides agree with TRBD1. The germline gives CDR1 SEHNR, CDR2 FQNEAQ (reference sequence). V was clipped by 5 bases and J by 0 bases; unmatched bases: 12. This CDR3 comprises 18 residues. Here the CDR3 DNA reads TGTGCCAGCAGCCCCCAGGATTGGACAGGGCTAGCCAAAAACATTCAGTACTTC. It is translated as CASSPQDWTGLAKNIQYF.

This chain links TRBV19 with TRBJ1-1, with 7 bases that match TRBD1. Germline assignment: CDR1 LNHDA and CDR2 SQIVND (reference sequence). CDR3 length: 13 amino acids. V lost 8 bases and J lost 0; bases outside the gene matches: 3. The CDR3 DNA sequence: TGTGCCAGTCAGGACAGGCTGAACACTGAAGCTTTCTTT. It yields the protein CASQDRLNTEAFF.

The J gene is TRBJ1-1, the V gene TRBV11-2; D is ambiguous. Per germline, CDR1 SGHAT and CDR2 FQNNGV. V was pared by 1 base and J by 2 bases, with 11 bases between. CDR3 length: 15 residues. CDR3 DNA sequence: TGTGCCAGCAGCTTAGTTTTGGGAGGAAACACTGAAGCTTTCTTT. It is translated as CASSLVLGGNTEAFF.

J is TRBJ2-5 and V is TRBV11-2; D perhaps matches TRBD2 (5 bases). This CDR3 region has 14 residues. Germline assignment: CDR1 SGHAT and CDR2 FQNNGV. Trimming cost V 2 bases and J 2 bases, with 9 bases left between them. The CDR3 spells CASSLSGLQETQYF. As DNA, the CDR3 is TGTGCCAGCAGCTTATCGGGGTTACAAGAGACCCAGTACTTC.

This chain links TRBV14 with TRBJ2-6, with D hard to call. Germline lookup yields CDR1 SGHDN and CDR2 FVKESK. Deletions cut 1 base from V and 2 bases from J, with 12 bases between. This CDR3 contains 17 residues. The CDR3 region has the DNA TGTGCCAGCAGCCAAGTAGTCAGAGAAGCTGGGGCCAACGTCCTGACTTTC. Translating it yields CASSQVVREAGANVLTF.

The table lists this clone with a count of one. The chain combines TRBV15 with TRBJ2-5, with 10 nucleotides matching TRBD2. The germline CDR1 and CDR2 sequences are LNHNV and YYDKDF (reference sequence). This CDR3 has 16 amino acids. The V and J ends lost 0 bases and 1 base, in that order; junction bases with no gene match: 2. CDR3 loop: CATSRDLAGAQETQYF. The CDR3, as DNA: TGTGCCACCAGCAGAGATCTAGCGGGGGCCCAAGAGACCCAGTACTTC.

This clone was detected only once. The rearrangement joins TRBV4-1 to TRBJ2-4, with D maybe TRBD1 (6 bases). Germline CDR1 is MGHRA and CDR2 is YSYEKL. The ends were cut back, 0 bases at V and 8 bases at J, with 23 bases in the middle. The CDR3 contains 18 residues. The CDR3 here is CASSQDRRFVRGLDIQYF. CDR3 sequence (DNA): TGCGCCAGCAGCCAAGATCGTCGGTTCGTTAGGGGGTTAGACATTCAGTACTTC.

This rearrangement joins TRBV18 to TRBJ2-1; 13 bases are shared with TRBD2. Germline CDR1 is KGHSH and CDR2 is LQKENI. V shed 1 base, J shed 3 bases, and the junction held 3 bases outside the gene matches. This CDR3 has 17 residues. CDR3 DNA sequence: TGTGCCAGCTCACCACGGACTAGCGGGGGATTCTACAATGAGCAGTTCTTC. It is translated as CASSPRTSGGFYNEQFF.

The chain joins TRBV4-2 to TRBJ2-1; 10 bases are a match to TRBD2. Germline V CDR1 and CDR2: LGHNA, YNFKEQ. V shed 3 bases and J 8 bases; nucleotides not matched to a gene: 10. The CDR3 has 16 amino acids. The CDR3 coding sequence is TGTGCCAGCAGCCAGTATCGAGCGGGGGGGCGGGATGAGCAGTTCTTC. Its translation: CASSQYRAGGRDEQFF.

The chain employs TRBV5-1 and TRBJ2-2; the D is unclear. V was pared by 5 bases and J by 8 bases, with 7 bases between. Germline-derived CDR1 and CDR2 are SGHRS and YFSETQ. The CDR3 has 11 amino acids. The CDR3, as DNA: TGCGCCAGCAGTGAGAGGGGGGAGCTGTTTTTT. As protein: CASSERGELFF.

In this sample, this clone turned up a few times. The chain uses TRBV10-1 and TRBJ1-2; D not certain. Trimming took off 9 bases at V and 5 bases at J, with 16 bases between the two ends. Germline V gives CDR1 WNHNN, CDR2 SYGVQD (reference sequence). The CDR3 runs to 13 residues. The CDR3 sequence is CARKVKGSYGYTF. In nucleotides, the CDR3 is TGCGCCAGAAAAGTTAAAGGTTCTTATGGCTACACCTTC.

V and J are TRBV18 and TRBJ2-4, with 9 positions matching TRBD1. The CDR3 has 14 residues. The V gene's germline CDR1 is KGHSH and CDR2 LQKENI. Losses at the gene ends were 3 bases for V and 13 bases for J; bases not matched to a gene: 10. CDR3 loop: CASSPADRGSPQYF. For the CDR3, the DNA is TGTGCCAGCTCACCGGCAGACAGGGGGTCTCCCCAGTACTTC. Complete variable domain (other parts from reference TRBV18 and TRBJ2-4): NAGVMQNPRHLVRRRGQEARLRCSPMKGHSHVYWYRQLPEEGLKFMVYLQKENIIDESGMPKERFSAEFPKEGPSILRIQQVVRGDSAAYFCASSPADRGSPQYFGAGTRLSVL.

This clone was seen more than once but under ten times. V usage is TRBV6-1 and J usage is TRBJ1-2; TRBD1 is a possible D gene (5 bases). Between the trimmed V and J ends, which lost 7 bases and 4 bases, there was a span of 16 bases. This CDR3 region has 14 residues. Germline CDR1 MNHNS, CDR2 SASEGT. Here the CDR3 reads CASTLRGVAYGYTF. The CDR3 DNA reads as TGTGCCAGCACCCTTAGGGGAGTAGCCTATGGCTACACCTTC.

The V gene is TRBV5-4, the J gene TRBJ1-5; 9 bases are shared with TRBD1. Germline CDR1 reads SGHNT; CDR2 reads YYREEE (reference sequence). There are 15 residues in the CDR3. Trimming removed 0 bases from V and 6 bases from J; junction bases left unmatched: 4. CDR3 sequence (DNA): TGTGCCAGCAGCTTGGACAGGGGGCGAGGTCAGCCCCAGCATTTT. Amino acid sequence: CASSLDRGRGQPQHF.

The chain carries TRBV7-9 and TRBJ1-1, with TRBD1 matching 8 bases. This CDR3 comprises 14 residues. Trimming took 4 bases from V and 5 from J; bases not matched to a gene: 6. CDR1 and CDR2 from the germline V gene are SEHNR and FQNEAQ (reference sequence). The CDR3 sequence is CASSSGGHPTEAFF. The CDR3 bases are TGTGCCAGCAGCTCAGGGGGCCACCCGACTGAAGCTTTCTTT.